This is a list of T cell receptor beta chains from one sample in a study of PD-1 blockade in classical Hodgkin lymphoma. Here immunoSEQ multiplex PCR was the method, and the copy in TCRdb shows in-frame clones only, minus some. Of roughly 50,000 clones listed, 90% were seen once; the top ten hold roughly 14%. Sequenced here: peripheral blood mononuclear cells (PBMCs), sampled before the fourth cycle of nivolumab. These receptors were taken from a human donor with classical Hodgkin lymphoma. CDR3s include the opening cysteine and the closing phenylalanine or tryptophan. The D gene is left open where the match is weak. Only some rows state a clone size, as once, few, many or a class for expanded clones.

DNA,CDR3,J,D,size,V
TGTGCCAGCAGTTTCCAGGGGTCGAACACTGAAGCTTTCTTT,CASSFQGSNTEAFF,TRBJ1-1,-,once,TRBV2
TGTGCCAGCAGTTCCCCCTCCCGACAGGGGTACGAGCAGTACTTC,CASSSPSRQGYEQYF,TRBJ2-7,TRBD1,-,TRBV6-6
TGTGCCGGAACTCGCGGGACCACCTACGAGCAGTACTTC,CAGTRGTTYEQYF,TRBJ2-7,-,-,TRBV7-9
TGTGCCAGCAGTGCACTTAACCTAGCGGGAGGACTCTACAATGAGCAGTTCTTC,CASSALNLAGGLYNEQFF,TRBJ2-1,TRBD2,-,TRBV6-1
TGTGCCAGCAGCTTGGTGAGGGACTCCTACGAGCAGTACTTC,CASSLVRDSYEQYF,TRBJ2-7,-,-,TRBV11-2
TGTGCCAGCAGTCCAGGACAGGGGGTCTATGGCTACACCTTC,CASSPGQGVYGYTF,TRBJ1-2,TRBD1,-,TRBV6-6
TGCGCCAGCAGCTTGGAGCTAGCGGGAGCAACAGATACGCAGTATTTT,CASSLELAGATDTQYF,TRBJ2-3,TRBD2,-,TRBV5-1
TGTGCCAGCAGTGAAGCGCTCGCAGGGCCTCAAGGCGAGCAGTACTTC,CASSEALAGPQGEQYF,TRBJ2-7,-,-,TRBV6-1
TGTGCCAGCAGCTTGTCTTTTTCGATAGCGGGCTATGGCTACACCTTC,CASSLSFSIAGYGYTF,TRBJ1-2,-,-,TRBV11-3
TGTGCCAGCAGTTTAGAACCTGTGGGCACAGATACGCAGTATTTT,CASSLEPVGTDTQYF,TRBJ2-3,-,-,TRBV27
TGTGCCAGCAGGCCGGGACTAGAGAGGTCGAGGGAGCAGTACTTC,CASRPGLERSREQYF,TRBJ2-7,TRBD2,-,TRBV6-5
TGTGCCAGCAGGGTGCTCACAGGGGGCGGAAAACTGTTTTTT,CASRVLTGGGKLFF,TRBJ1-4,TRBD1,-,TRBV6-1
TGTGCCAGCCTCCCAGGGAACACTGAAGCTTTCTTT,CASLPGNTEAFF,TRBJ1-1,-,-,TRBV2
TGTGCCAGCAGTGAAGATAGCCTCGGAAACGAGCAGTACTTC,CASSEDSLGNEQYF,TRBJ2-7,-,-,TRBV2
TGTGCCAGCAGCCCAGGCAGCACAGATACGCAGTATTTT,CASSPGSTDTQYF,TRBJ2-3,-,-,TRBV7-8
TGTGCCAGCAGCGTAGGTAGCGGCGTCCAAGAGACCCAGTACTTC,CASSVGSGVQETQYF,TRBJ2-5,-,-,TRBV9